Listed here are 17 T cell receptor beta chains from one sample, sequenced in a study of immune heterogeneity within non-small cell lung tumors. Multiplex PCR (32 V and 13 J primers) was used to amplify the TCR beta CDR3. TCRdb itself ran the multiplex PCR reads through MiXCR, one entry per CDR3 protein. Of some 10,000 distinct CDR3 sequences in the sample, roughly 29% were seen once. Template input, which was bulk tumor genomic DNA, totaled 600 ng per sample. Surgical sampling yielded several biopsies per primary tumor (spaced far apart). The patients were newly diagnosed with non-small cell lung cancer, had not been treated, and had curative surgery. The sample comprised lung tumor tissue. These TCRs come from a man aged 45-65 years with non-small cell lung cancer.

Comment on this clonotype: Germline and junction disagree at one end, which may indicate a read error. The chain has TRBV7-6 and TRBJ1-4; D is unresolved. Germline V gene sequence: CDR1 SGHVS, CDR2 FNYEAQ. The CDR3 spans 14 residues. In DNA, the CDR3 is TGTGCCAACAGCTTAATGGCAACTAATGAAAAACTGTTTTTT. Translation: CANSLMATNEKLFF. Drawing the rest from reference TRBV7-6 and TRBJ1-4, the complete variable domain is GAGVSQSPRYKVTKRGQDVALRCDPISGHVSLYWYRQALGQGPEFLTYFNYEAQQDKSGLPNDRFSAERPEGSISTLTIQRTEQRDSAMYRCANSLMATNEKLFFGSGTQLSVL.

Concerning this clonotype itself: A much larger clone lies one base from this, so it may be a read error. This sequence joins TRBV19 and TRBJ2-7, with 8 bases aligning to TRBD2. The germline gives CDR1 LNHDA, CDR2 SQIVND (reference sequence). The CDR3 loop spans 14 amino acids. CDR3 in amino acids: CSSSSGTPSYEQYF. The CDR3, as DNA: TGTTCCAGTAGTAGCGGGACTCCATCCTACGAGCAGTACTTC. Full variable domain (missing parts from reference TRBV19 and TRBJ2-7): DGGITQSPKYLFRKEGQNVTLSCEQNLNHDAMYWYRQDPGQGLRLIYYSQIVNDFQKGDIAEGYSVSREKKESFPLTVTSAQKNPTAFYLCSSSSGTPSYEQYFGPGTRLTVT.

This clonotype showed up just once. Since a much larger clone is just one base distant, this may be a read error. The genes are TRBV27 and TRBJ1-1; no clear D. The CDR3 is made up of 13 amino acids. The germline CDR1 and CDR2 sequences are MNHEY and SMNVEV (reference sequence). CDR3: CTSGSAMNTEAFF. The CDR3 DNA is TGTACCAGCGGGAGCGCCATGAACACTGAAGCTTTCTTT.

With regard to this clonotype: A read error may explain this, as a much larger clone is one base away. The genes are TRBV6-1 and TRBJ1-1; D remains unclear. The CDR3 totals 13 residues. Germline CDR1 is MNHNS and CDR2 is SASEGT. The V end was cut by 6 bases, the J end by 1 base, with 9 bases between. The CDR3 DNA follows: TGTGCCAGCAGGTGGACGGCGAACACTGAAGCTTTCTTT. It yields the protein CASRWTANTEAFF.

A word on this clonotype: One junction end does not reproduce the germline sequence, and a read error may be involved. This chain joins TRBV11-2 and TRBJ2-1; 8 nucleotides line up with TRBD2. The germline V gene encodes CDR1 SGHAT and CDR2 FQNNGV. The CDR3 sequence is 12 residues long. The CDR3, as DNA: TGTGCCAGCTGCTTAGCGGGGAATGAGCATTTCTTC. Its protein product is CASCLAGNEHFF.

The table lists this clonotype with many counts. J is TRBJ2-2 and V is TRBV20-1, with D unclear. CDR3 length: 15 amino acids. Trimming shortened V by 0 bases and J by 2 bases, and 10 bases separated the two germline ends. Germline CDR1 is DFQATT and CDR2 is SNEGSKA (reference sequence). Here the CDR3 reads CSARDRTTNTGELFF. In DNA, the CDR3 is TGCAGTGCTAGAGATCGAACAACTAACACCGGGGAGCTGTTTTTT.

This clonotype has a handful of counts. The chain carries TRBV7-9 and TRBJ2-5, with 9 bases aligning to TRBD2. This CDR3 has 14 residues. The V gene end was trimmed by 3 bases and the J gene end by 3 bases; junction bases not matched to a gene: 2. Germline V lookup: CDR1 SEHNR, CDR2 FQNEAQ (reference sequence). CDR3 in amino acids: CASSFIAGEETQYF. Written as DNA, the CDR3 is TGTGCCAGCAGCTTCATAGCGGGGGAAGAGACCCAGTACTTC.

The genes are TRBV20-1 and TRBJ1-4; possible D gene TRBD1, 5 bases. Deletions cut 0 bases from V and 4 bases from J, with 12 bases between. Germline values: CDR1 DFQATT, CDR2 SNEGSKA (reference sequence). CDR3 size: 15 residues. Written as DNA, the CDR3 is TGCAGTGCTAGAGATCCGGGACGGGATAATGAAAAACTGTTTTTT. It yields the protein CSARDPGRDNEKLFF.

Judged by abundance, this clonotype is medium-sized. The J gene is TRBJ1-2, the V gene TRBV5-1; 8 bases match TRBD1. The length of the CDR3 is 13 residues. Germline V lookup: CDR1 SGHRS, CDR2 YFSETQ. V shed 7 bases, J shed 8 bases, and the junction held 10 bases outside the gene matches. CDR3 sequence reads: CASSTGAYEGYTF. DNA for the CDR3: TGCGCCAGCTCGACAGGGGCTTATGAGGGCTACACCTTC.

This clonotype appeared many times. The V gene is TRBV28, the J gene TRBJ1-5; D gene uncertain. Germline values: CDR1 MDHEN, CDR2 SYDVKM. V shed 3 bases and J shed 0 bases, with 12 bases lying between them. This CDR3 has 16 residues. The CDR3 sequence is CASSFTYAFSNQPQHF. CDR3 nucleotides: TGTGCCAGCAGTTTTACTTACGCTTTTAGCAATCAGCCCCAGCATTTT.

This clonotype occurred many times. The gene calls are TRBV5-1 and TRBJ2-3; D is uncertain. Trimming took 0 bases from V and 2 from J, leaving 10 bases between them. This CDR3 contains 15 residues. CDR1 and CDR2 (germline): SGHRS, YFSETQ. The CDR3 coding sequence is TGCGCCAGCAGCTTGGGTATAGGAGACACAGATACGCAGTATTTT. It encodes CASSLGIGDTDTQYF.

By share, this clonotype counts as medium-sized. The chain links TRBV6-5 to TRBJ1-3, with a possible D match to TRBD1 (6 bases). The germline V gene has CDR1 MNHEY and CDR2 SVGAGI. V lost 2 bases and J lost 0, with 11 bases in between. The CDR3 sequence is 16 residues long. The CDR3 bases are TGTGCCAGCAGTTACGGGGTCAGGGGCTCTGGAAACACCATATATTTT. The encoded protein is CASSYGVRGSGNTIYF.

Notes on this clonotype: A much larger clone is a single base away; this may be a read error. The genes are TRBV3-1 and TRBJ1-2; D gene ambiguous. Germline values: CDR1 LGHDT, CDR2 YNNKEL (reference sequence). The CDR3 sequence is 12 residues long. V was clipped by 8 bases and J by 5 bases, with 12 bases between them. The CDR3 is CASGLRSYGYTF. Written as DNA, the CDR3 is TGTGCCAGCGGCCTCCGTTCGTATGGCTACACCTTC.

V usage is TRBV30 and J usage is TRBJ2-1, with TRBD2 matching 9 bases. CDR3 length: 18 amino acids. J was trimmed by 6 bases and V by 3 bases; bases with no gene match: 18. CDR1 is GTSNPN and CDR2 is SVGIG in the germline V gene (reference sequence). CDR3 protein: CAWRGGSGSRRVSNEQFF. CDR3 coding DNA: TGTGCCTGGAGAGGGGGTAGCGGGAGTCGGCGAGTTTCCAATGAGCAGTTCTTC. Variable domain in full (rest from reference TRBV30 and TRBJ2-1): SQTIHQWPATLVQPVGSPLSLECTVEGTSNPNLYWYRQAAGRGLQLLFYSVGIGQISSEVPQNLSASRPQDRQFILSSKKLLLSDSGFYLCAWRGGSGSRRVSNEQFFGPGTRLTVL.

As for this clonotype: This may arise from a read error, as a much more abundant clone is one base away. J is TRBJ2-5 and V is TRBV18; D possibly corresponds to TRBD1 (5 bases). Germline-derived CDR1 and CDR2 are KGHSH and LQKENI. The CDR3 is made up of 15 amino acids. The CDR3 reads CASSTPVGALGTQYF. In DNA form, the CDR3 reads TGTGCCAGCTCAACACCGGTAGGGGCCCTGGGGACCCAGTACTTC.

The chain combines TRBV5-4 with TRBJ1-1, with D unclear. The CDR3 is made up of 17 amino acids. Germline V gene sequence: CDR1 SGHNT, CDR2 YYREEE (reference sequence). V lost 4 bases to trimming and J lost 0 bases, with 19 bases between them. CDR3 residues: CASSRDLDVGMNTEAFF. The CDR3 nucleotides are TGTGCCAGCAGCCGCGATTTGGACGTAGGCATGAACACTGAAGCTTTCTTT.

V and J are TRBV20-1 and TRBJ2-1; D might be TRBD2 (5 bases). The CDR3 totals 13 residues. CDR1 is DFQATT and CDR2 is SNEGSKA in the germline V gene (reference sequence). Trimming took 6 bases from V and 8 from J, leaving 17 bases between them. Written as DNA, the CDR3 is TGCAGTGCCCGCGGGCCCACGGCCGATGAGCAGTTCTTC. Encoded protein: CSARGPTADEQFF.